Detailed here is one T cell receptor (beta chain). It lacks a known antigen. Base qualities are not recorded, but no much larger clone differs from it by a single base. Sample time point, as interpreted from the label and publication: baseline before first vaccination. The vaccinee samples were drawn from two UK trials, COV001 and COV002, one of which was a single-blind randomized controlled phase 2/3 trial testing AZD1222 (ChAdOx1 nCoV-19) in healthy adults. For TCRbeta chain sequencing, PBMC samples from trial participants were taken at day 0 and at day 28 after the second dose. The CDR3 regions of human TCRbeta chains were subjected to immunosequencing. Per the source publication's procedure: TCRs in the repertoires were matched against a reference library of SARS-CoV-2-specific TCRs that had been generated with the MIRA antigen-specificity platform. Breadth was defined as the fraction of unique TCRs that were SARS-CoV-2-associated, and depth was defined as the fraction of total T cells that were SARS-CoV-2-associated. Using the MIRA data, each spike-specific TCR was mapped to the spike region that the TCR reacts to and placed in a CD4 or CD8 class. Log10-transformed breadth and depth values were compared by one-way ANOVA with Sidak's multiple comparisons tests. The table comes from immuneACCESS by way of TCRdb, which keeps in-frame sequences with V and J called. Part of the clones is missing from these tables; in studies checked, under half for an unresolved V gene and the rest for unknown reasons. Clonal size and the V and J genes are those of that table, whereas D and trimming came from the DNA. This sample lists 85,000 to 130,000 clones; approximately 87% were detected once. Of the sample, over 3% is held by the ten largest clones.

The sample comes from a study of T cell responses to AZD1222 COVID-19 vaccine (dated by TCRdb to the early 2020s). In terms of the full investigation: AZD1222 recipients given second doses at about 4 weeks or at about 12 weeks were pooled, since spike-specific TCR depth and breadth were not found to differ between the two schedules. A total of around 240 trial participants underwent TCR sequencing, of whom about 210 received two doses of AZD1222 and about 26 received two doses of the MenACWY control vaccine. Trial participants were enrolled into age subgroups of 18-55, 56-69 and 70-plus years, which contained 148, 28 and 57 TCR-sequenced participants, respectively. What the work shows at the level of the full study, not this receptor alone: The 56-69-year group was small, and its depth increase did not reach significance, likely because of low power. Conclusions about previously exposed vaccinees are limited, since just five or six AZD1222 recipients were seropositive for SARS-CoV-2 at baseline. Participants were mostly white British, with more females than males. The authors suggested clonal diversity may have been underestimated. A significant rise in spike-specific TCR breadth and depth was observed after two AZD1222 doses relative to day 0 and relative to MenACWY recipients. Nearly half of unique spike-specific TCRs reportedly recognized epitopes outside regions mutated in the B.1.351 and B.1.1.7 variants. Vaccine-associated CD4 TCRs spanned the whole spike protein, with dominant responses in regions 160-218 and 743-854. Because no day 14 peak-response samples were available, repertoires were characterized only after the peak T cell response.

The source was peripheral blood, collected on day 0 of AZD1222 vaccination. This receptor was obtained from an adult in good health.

The DNA sequence is as follows: TGTGCCAGCAGCGTATACAGGGCGCCGATTGAAGCTTTCTTT. Its product reads: CASSVYRAPIEAFF. Recombination joined TRBV7-3 with TRBJ1-1; TRBD1 is possibly the D segment (6 matching bases). The CDR3 goes from the cysteine to the phenylalanine over 14 residues. The retained sequence is limited to the CDR3, 42 bases, with the frame set at the first base. CDR1 and CDR2, per the germline V gene, are SGHTA and FQGTGA. V is cut by 5 bases and J by 7 bases, and the space between the germline ends is 17 bases.